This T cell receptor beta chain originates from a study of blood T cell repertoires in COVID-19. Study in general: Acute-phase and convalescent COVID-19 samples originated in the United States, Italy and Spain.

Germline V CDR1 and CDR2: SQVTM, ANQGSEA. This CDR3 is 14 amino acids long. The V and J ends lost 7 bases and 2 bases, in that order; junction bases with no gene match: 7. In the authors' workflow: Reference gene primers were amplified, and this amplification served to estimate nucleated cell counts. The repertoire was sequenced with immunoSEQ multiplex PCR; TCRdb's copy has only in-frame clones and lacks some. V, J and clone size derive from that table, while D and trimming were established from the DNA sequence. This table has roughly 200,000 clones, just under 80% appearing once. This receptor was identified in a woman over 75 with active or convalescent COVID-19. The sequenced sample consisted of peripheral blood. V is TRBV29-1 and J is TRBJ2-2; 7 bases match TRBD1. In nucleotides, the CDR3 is TGCAGCGCCGACGGGACAGATAACACCGGGGAGCTGTTTTTT. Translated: CSADGTDNTGELFF.